One sample yielded the 2 T cell receptor beta chains listed below, sequenced in a study of blood T cell repertoires in COVID-19. Only in-frame clones appear in the TCRdb table, and some are missing; sequencing was by immunoSEQ multiplex PCR. The sample contains around 160,000 clones, roughly 87% of which appear only once. The sample comprised PBMCs or T cells enriched from blood (not recorded which). These receptors were taken from a man aged 50-60 years who had recovered from COVID-19.

The genes are TRBV7-2 and TRBJ2-7; D perhaps matches TRBD2 (5 bases). The CDR3 sequence is 12 residues long. Trimming removed 4 bases from V and 6 bases from J, with 10 bases in between. Per germline, CDR1 SGHTA and CDR2 FQGNSA. The CDR3 DNA is TGTGCCAGCAGCTATAAGGAGGTCGAGCAGTACTTC. It is translated as CASSYKEVEQYF. Using reference TRBV7-2 and TRBJ2-7 for the parts outside the CDR3, the full variable domain is GAGVSQSPSNKVTEKGKDVELRCDPISGHTALYWYRQSLGQGLEFLIYFQGNSAPDKSGLPSDRFSAERTGGSVSTLTIQRTQQEDSAVYLCASSYKEVEQYFGPGTRLTVT.

Only a few counts were recorded for this clone. The chain combines TRBV28 with TRBJ1-1, with D unclear. Per germline, CDR1 MDHEN and CDR2 SYDVKM. V lost 6 bases to trimming and J lost 3 bases, with 14 bases between them. The length of the CDR3 is 14 residues. CDR3 region: CASSPWTGDTEAFF. The CDR3 coding sequence is TGTGCCAGCAGCCCGTGGACTGGGGACACTGAAGCTTTCTTT.